This TCR beta chain was profiled in a study of vaccination effects on CD4 cells after COVID-19. Background on the study: Wells containing approximately 2 million PBMC each were cultured with roughly 10 IU/ml IL-2 and about 10 ug/ml peptides. The study, taken as a whole, reports: A shortage of convalescent patients and an absence of early post-infection timepoints characterized the study.

The assay was immunoSEQ multiplex PCR, and TCRdb's table has in-frame clones only and misses some. Of under 55,000 clones listed, 60% to 75% were seen once; the top ten hold about 8.6%. It was after nine to eleven days of culture that CD4+ T cells were isolated. Everyone in the study got two shots of either the BNT162b2 or mRNA-1273 vaccine. Germline CDR1 LNHDA, CDR2 SQIVND (reference sequence). J was trimmed by 10 bases and V by 6 bases; bases with no gene match: 12. The CDR3 has 16 amino acids. As concerns this clone: Its antigen is unidentified.

The source is a human donor who received a COVID-19 vaccine. The chain carries TRBV19 and TRBJ1-6; 10 bases are a match to TRBD1. Sequenced here: CD4+ T cells from PBMCs cultured without peptide, sampled after COVID-19 vaccination. The CDR3 loop is CASSRQGAIRMSPLHF. CDR3 coding DNA: TGTGCCAGTAGCCGACAGGGGGCTATCCGAATGTCACCCCTCCACTTT.